These 13 T cell receptor beta chains share one sample of origin, sequenced in a study of cytomegalovirus exposure and HLA in healthy donors. This PCR relied on a set of 60 Vbeta primers and 13 Jbeta primers. The assay was immunoSEQ multiplex PCR, and TCRdb's table has in-frame clones only and misses some. The sample holds about 98,000 clones; about 80% are singletons and the top ten take approximately 11%. What was sequenced was PBMCs. The receptors originated from a man younger than 35 in good health and CMV-seropositive.

This clone turned up a few times. The gene calls are TRBV19 and TRBJ1-3, with 9 bases fitting TRBD1. V shed 7 bases and J 3 bases; nucleotides not matched to a gene: 4. The length of the CDR3 is 14 residues. The germline V gene has CDR1 LNHDA and CDR2 SQIVND (reference sequence). The CDR3 DNA sequence: TGTGCCAGTATACAGGGGGCAAGTGGAAACACCATATATTTT. Encoded protein: CASIQGASGNTIYF.

This chain joins TRBV6-5 and TRBJ1-2, with unresolved D. Looked up from germline, CDR1 is MNHEY and CDR2 is SVGAGI. The CDR3 loop spans 11 amino acids. Trimming took 6 bases from V and 7 from J, leaving 9 bases between them. Here the CDR3 reads CASSSSGGYTF. CDR3 sequence (DNA): TGTGCCAGCAGCTCGTCAGGTGGCTACACCTTC.

Regarding this clone: Different DNA sequences within this sample yield the same CDR3. The V call is TRBV6-6, the J call TRBJ1-1; possible D gene TRBD1, 5 bases. Germline CDR1 and CDR2: MNHNY and SVGAGI (reference sequence). The length of the CDR3 is 14 residues. V shed 7 bases and J shed 8 bases, with 20 bases lying between them. This CDR3 is CASTPRGLVVEAFF. Written as DNA, the CDR3 is TGTGCCAGCACCCCTCGGGGGTTGGTTGTCGAAGCTTTCTTT.

This clone appeared once. This chain joins TRBV6-1 and TRBJ2-2, with 8 bases aligning to TRBD1. The germline V gene encodes CDR1 MNHNS and CDR2 SASEGT. The CDR3 has 18 residues. V was clipped by 4 bases and J by 0 bases; unmatched bases: 10. The CDR3: CASSGPDTGGTNTGELFF. The CDR3 nucleotides read TGTGCCAGCAGTGGCCCCGATACAGGGGGGACGAACACCGGGGAGCTGTTTTTT.

The chain links TRBV2 to TRBJ1-6; 8 bases align to TRBD1. V lost 9 bases to trimming and J lost 8 bases; unmatched junction nucleotides: 6. The germline V gene encodes CDR1 SNHLY and CDR2 FYNNEI. The CDR3 runs to 13 residues. The CDR3 region has the DNA TGTGCCAGTTCGGGACAGGATGATTCACCCCTCCACTTT. This translates into CASSGQDDSPLHF.

This chain uses TRBV5-1 with TRBJ2-7; 9 nucleotides align to TRBD1. Per the germline V gene, CDR1 is SGHRS and CDR2 is YFSETQ. This CDR3 has 15 residues. V was pared by 3 bases and J by 6 bases, with 10 bases of the junction left unmatched. CDR3 loop: CASSSTATGGVEQYF. The CDR3 DNA reads as TGCGCCAGCAGCTCTACAGCGACAGGGGGGGTCGAGCAGTACTTC. The whole variable domain, remainder taken from reference TRBV5-1 and TRBJ2-7, is KAGVTQTPRYLIKTRGQQVTLSCSPISGHRSVSWYQQTPGQGLQFLFEYFSETQRNKGNFPGRFSGRQFSNSRSEMNVSTLELGDSALYLCASSSTATGGVEQYFGPGTRLTVT.

The gene calls are TRBV6-6 and TRBJ2-7; 10 bases map to TRBD1. CDR3 length: 16 residues. CDR1 and CDR2 from the germline V gene are MNHNY and SVGAGI (reference sequence). Germline trimming cut 2 bases from V and 3 bases from J; bases unmatched to any gene: 7. The CDR3 reads CASSYGDRGSHYEQYF. DNA of the CDR3: TGTGCCAGCAGTTACGGGGACAGGGGTTCCCACTACGAGCAGTACTTC.

The chain couples TRBV27 to TRBJ1-4, with no clear D. The length of the CDR3 is 14 residues. Germline V gene sequence: CDR1 MNHEY, CDR2 SMNVEV (reference sequence). The V and J ends lost 3 bases and 8 bases respectively, with 13 bases between them. CDR3 sequence reads: CASSFGPAGEKLFF. The CDR3, as DNA: TGTGCCAGCAGTTTCGGACCGGCGGGGGAAAAACTGTTTTTT.

The rearrangement links TRBV15 to TRBJ2-7; TRBD1 might be the D (5 bases). Germline lookup yields CDR1 LNHNV and CDR2 YYDKDF (reference sequence). The CDR3 is made up of 15 amino acids. Trimming shortened V by 1 base and J by 3 bases, and 13 bases separated the two germline ends. CDR3 nucleotides: TGTGCCACCAGCAGAGTAGGGGATCCTAACTACGAGCAGTACTTC. It translates to CATSRVGDPNYEQYF.

The V call is TRBV30, the J call TRBJ2-6, with D unresolved. V lost 5 bases, J lost 0 bases, and 8 bases lay in between. Looked up from germline, CDR1 is GTSNPN and CDR2 is SVGIG (reference sequence). The CDR3 spans 14 residues. CDR3 amino acids: CAWRQISGANVLTF. Written as DNA, the CDR3 is TGTGCCTGGCGCCAGATCTCTGGGGCCAACGTCCTGACTTTC.

This clone was counted between two and nine times. V and J are TRBV19 and TRBJ1-2; D might be TRBD1 (6 bases). The CDR3 runs to 14 residues. Trimming left V 3 bases short and J 4 bases short, with 12 bases between. Looked up from germline, CDR1 is LNHDA and CDR2 is SQIVND (reference sequence). For the CDR3, the DNA is TGTGCCAGTAGTATTGGACAGCACCTCTATGGCTACACCTTC. This gives the protein CASSIGQHLYGYTF.

The chain carries TRBV30 and TRBJ1-4, with 9 bases fitting TRBD1. CDR1 is GTSNPN and CDR2 is SVGIG in the germline V gene (reference sequence). The CDR3 totals 16 residues. V trimming: 0 bases; J trimming: 6 bases; junction bases outside the gene matches: 8. DNA for the CDR3: TGTGCCTGGAGTGTTTGGGACAGGGCGAGATATGAAAAACTGTTTTTT. Its protein product is CAWSVWDRARYEKLFF.

This clone was detected a few times. This sequence joins TRBV20-1 and TRBJ1-1, with D uncertain. Looked up from germline, CDR1 is DFQATT and CDR2 is SNEGSKA (reference sequence). This CDR3 spans 10 amino acids. The V end lost 7 bases, the J end lost 6 bases, and 9 bases lay between the germline ends. CDR3 sequence reads: CSGGRPEAFF. The CDR3 DNA is TGCAGTGGTGGGCGACCTGAAGCTTTCTTT.